The 10 T cell receptor beta chains below all came from one sample that was sequenced in a study of Ad26.COV2.S vaccination and SARS-CoV-2 variants. Using immunoSEQ multiplex PCR, the repertoire was profiled, and TCRdb retains in-frame clones only, with some absent. The sample holds roughly 500,000 clones, around 90% seen once. Noted treatment: 15 to 20 received Ad26.COV2.S at low or high dose, single or two shots; roughly five received placebo; per-sample allocation not given. Sampling took place 63 days after the first vaccine or placebo injection. Sequencing was performed on peripheral blood, taken in a trial of Ad26.COV2.S vaccine versus placebo. The receptors were sampled from a person between 18 and 59 years old who received the Ad26.COV2.S COVID-19 vaccine or a placebo.

A single count supports this clone. This chain connects TRBV28 to TRBJ1-4; D remains unclear. The ends were cut back, 4 bases at V and 8 bases at J, with 14 bases in the middle. The length of the CDR3 is 14 residues. CDR1 is MDHEN, CDR2 SYDVKM, per germline. CDR3 coding DNA: TGTGCCAGCAGTTCGTCTCGTGGGATGGAAAAACTGTTTTTT. This sequence encodes CASSSSRGMEKLFF. Drawing the rest from reference TRBV28 and TRBJ1-4, the complete variable domain is DVKVTQSSRYLVKRTGEKVFLECVQDMDHENMFWYRQDPGLGLRLIYFSYDVKMKEKGDIPEGYSVSREKKERFSLILESASTNQTSMYLCASSSSRGMEKLFFGSGTQLSVL.

Only a few counts were recorded for this clone. The chain is built from TRBV27 and TRBJ2-3; no reliable D call. CDR1 is MNHEY, CDR2 SMNVEV, per germline (reference sequence). Deletions cut 4 bases from V and 2 bases from J, with 4 bases between. The CDR3 is made up of 12 amino acids. For the CDR3, the DNA is TGTGCCAGCAGTTCGTACACAGATACGCAGTATTTT. It encodes CASSSYTDTQYF.

This sequence joins TRBV2 and TRBJ1-5; D call uncertain. Per germline, CDR1 SNHLY and CDR2 FYNNEI. This CDR3 comprises 17 residues. V was pared by 3 bases and J by 0 bases, with 15 bases between. CDR3: CASSELGRAFSNQPQHF. CDR3 bases: TGTGCCAGCAGTGAGTTAGGACGGGCGTTTAGCAATCAGCCCCAGCATTTT.

The gene calls are TRBV9 and TRBJ2-7; 11 nucleotides align to TRBD2. V lost 8 bases and J lost 4; bases outside the gene matches: 5. There are 13 residues in the CDR3. Germline-derived CDR1 and CDR2 are SGDLS and YYNGEE. CDR3 protein: CARRLAGGYEQYF. For the CDR3, the DNA is TGTGCCAGACGATTAGCGGGAGGGTACGAGCAGTACTTC.

The chain employs TRBV20-1 and TRBJ2-7; no clear D. This CDR3 contains 10 residues. Germline V gene lookup returns CDR1 DFQATT and CDR2 SNEGSKA (reference sequence). V lost 2 bases to trimming and J lost 5 bases, with 4 bases between them. CDR3 sequence: CSARHDEQYF. In DNA, the CDR3 is TGCAGTGCTAGACATGACGAGCAGTACTTC.

V and J are TRBV3-1 (or the pseudogene TRBV3-2) and TRBJ2-1; 7 bases match TRBD1. Germline CDR1 is LGHDT and CDR2 is YNNKEL (reference sequence). This CDR3 has 14 amino acids. Unmatched junction bases numbered 6, after V lost 4 bases and J lost 6 bases. The CDR3 DNA is TGTGCCAGCAGCCCGGGACAGCGGAGCAATGAGCAGTTCTTC. It is translated as CASSPGQRSNEQFF.

The chain joins TRBV6-5 to TRBJ1-1, with a weak D call TRBD1 (5 bases). V gave up 7 bases and J gave up 5 bases, with 17 bases separating them. There are 14 residues in the CDR3. Germline assignment: CDR1 MNHEY and CDR2 SVGAGI. CDR3 in amino acids: CASILTGGMTEAFF. The DNA of the CDR3 is TGTGCCAGCATCTTAACCGGGGGAATGACTGAAGCTTTCTTT.

The rearrangement joins TRBV4-1 to TRBJ2-2; D is ambiguous. Germline lookup yields CDR1 MGHRA and CDR2 YSYEKL. The CDR3 runs to 12 residues. V lost 5 bases and J lost 8, with 9 bases in between. In nucleotides, the CDR3 is TGCGCCAGCAGCTTCTCTTTAGGGGAGCTGTTTTTT. Residues: CASSFSLGELFF.

The DNA for the CDR3 is TGTGCCAGCAGCCCACCCGGCCTACCAAGCGGCTACACCTTC. Protein: CASSPPGLPSGYTF. The gene calls are TRBV7-2 and TRBJ1-2; D remains unclear. CDR3 size: 14 residues. V lost 5 bases and J lost 8, with 18 bases in between. CDR1 SGHTA and CDR2 FQGNSA come from the germline V gene.

The table lists this clone with a few counts. The chain links TRBV7-9 to TRBJ1-5, with D hard to call. The CDR3 covers 15 residues. V dropped 1 base and J dropped 5 bases, with 12 bases sitting between them. Germline-derived CDR1 and CDR2 are SEHNR and FQNEAQ (reference sequence). For the CDR3, the DNA is TGTGCCAGCAGCTTAGATCTAGGAGGGCATCAGCCCCAGCATTTT. Protein: CASSLDLGGHQPQHF.